This T cell receptor (beta chain) was documented in a study of blood T cells in healthy people across ages. Study-wide context: Researchers report that template switching captured about one barcoded beta molecule per two T cells.

Germline CDR1 reads SGHAT; CDR2 reads FQNNGV. This CDR3 has 16 amino acids. J gave up 8 bases and V 7 bases, and 13 bases lay outside the gene matches. Primers used in a second PCR of roughly 7 to 12 cycles were a sample-barcoded 5' primer and a J-beta primer mix. In TCRdb, the 5' RACE reads were re-called with MiXCR into one record per CDR3 protein. The table has some 1.4 million distinct CDR3 sequences, approximately 42% seen once. With regard to this clonotype: The antigen remains unidentified.

Every donor contributed 8 to 10 milliliters of peripheral blood by blood draw. Study-wide results and limits: There were more naive CD4+ cells and higher diversity in long-lived donors than in aged donors.

The clonotype originates from a woman in her late teens or twenties in good health. Input material: blood. The chain carries TRBV11-2 and TRBJ2-1, with 11 positions matching TRBD2. CDR3 DNA sequence: TGTGCCAGCACCCAGAGGATTACTAGCGGGGGTGATGAGCAGTTCTTC. Translating gives CASTQRITSGGDEQFF.